These T cell receptor beta chains were read from a single sample in a study of OX40 agonist ivuxolimab in advanced cancers. Libraries were prepared by immunoSEQ multiplex PCR; TCRdb keeps only in-frame clonotypes and omits some of them. Among about 71,000 clones, roughly nine tenths were seen once, and the ten largest hold about 14%. This material consisted of CD4+ or CD8+ T cells sorted from blood, taken in a trial of the OX40 agonist ivuxolimab. Every receptor here comes from an adult with an advanced solid tumor such as melanoma, head and neck, liver or kidney cancer. CDR3s include the opening cysteine and the closing phenylalanine or tryptophan. Fields, in order: J gene, V gene, CDR3 protein.

J gene: TRBJ2-7; V gene: TRBV28; CDR3 protein: CASSGPERGLTYEQYF
J gene: TRBJ2-3; V gene: TRBV5-1; CDR3 protein: CASRDDPDTQYF
J gene: TRBJ1-1; V gene: TRBV13; CDR3 protein: CASTEGFGTEAFF
J gene: TRBJ2-7; V gene: TRBV28; CDR3 protein: CASSLMDRSNEQYF
J gene: TRBJ2-1; V gene: TRBV4-3; CDR3 protein: CASSQDQGQPNEQFF
J gene: TRBJ2-5; V gene: TRBV7-9; CDR3 protein: CASSSSGKAETQYF
J gene: TRBJ2-1; V gene: TRBV5-1; CDR3 protein: CASSLKLEGAYNEQFF
J gene: TRBJ2-7; V gene: TRBV7-9; CDR3 protein: CASTTGFEQYF
J gene: TRBJ2-1; V gene: TRBV7-3; CDR3 protein: CASSPGGGYNEQFF
J gene: TRBJ2-1; V gene: TRBV18; CDR3 protein: CASSPGAASYNEQFF
J gene: TRBJ1-2; V gene: TRBV4-2; CDR3 protein: CASRPKRTEEYYGYTF
J gene: TRBJ2-1; V gene: TRBV7-8; CDR3 protein: CASGSDYSGSYNEQFF
J gene: TRBJ2-5; V gene: TRBV7-9; CDR3 protein: CASRYTGGRETQYF
J gene: TRBJ2-7; V gene: TRBV13; CDR3 protein: CASSLAPRSYEQYF
J gene: TRBJ2-7; V gene: TRBV27; CDR3 protein: CASSFLQDYEQYF
J gene: TRBJ2-7; V gene: TRBV10-3; CDR3 protein: CAISEQGTYEQYF
J gene: TRBJ1-4; V gene: TRBV6-1; CDR3 protein: CASSDGLFTNEKLFF
J gene: TRBJ1-2; V gene: TRBV23-1; CDR3 protein: CASSQPPLDRDRNYGYTF
J gene: TRBJ2-2; V gene: TRBV28; CDR3 protein: CASRGVGWTGELFF
J gene: TRBJ1-1; V gene: TRBV28; CDR3 protein: CASSFPGPEAFF
J gene: TRBJ2-3; V gene: TRBV4-3; CDR3 protein: CASSQEQDWGYTDTQYF
J gene: TRBJ1-1; V gene: TRBV7-8; CDR3 protein: CASTILGENTEAFF
J gene: TRBJ2-5; V gene: TRBV7-9; CDR3 protein: CASSLGAHSETQYF
J gene: TRBJ2-3; V gene: TRBV4-2; CDR3 protein: CASSQSGGLAGPIGGTDTQYF
J gene: TRBJ2-5; V gene: TRBV2; CDR3 protein: CASSSPRGSMETQYF
J gene: TRBJ2-1; V gene: TRBV9; CDR3 protein: CASSVGGRTSGENEQFF
J gene: TRBJ2-1; V gene: TRBV28; CDR3 protein: CASSTLGLPGLAVGEQFF
J gene: TRBJ2-1; V gene: TRBV4-1; CDR3 protein: CASSQVSGSVNEQFF
J gene: TRBJ2-5; V gene: TRBV28; CDR3 protein: CASSSQGLGETQYF
J gene: TRBJ1-3; V gene: TRBV30; CDR3 protein: CAWGQVPGNTIYF
J gene: TRBJ2-1; V gene: TRBV11-3; CDR3 protein: CASRPPTGSYNEQFF
J gene: TRBJ2-1; V gene: TRBV19; CDR3 protein: CASSLPASYNEQFF
J gene: TRBJ1-5; V gene: TRBV28; CDR3 protein: CASSLFSWQTNQPQHF
J gene: TRBJ1-2; V gene: TRBV4-2; CDR3 protein: CASSQVPQEVDYGYTF